This section outlines one TCR beta chain sequence together with its context. The CDR3 regions of TCR beta were amplified from RNA transcripts. RT-PCR in the first round (using the HTBI primer set) targeted the TCR CDR3. Via MiXCR, TCRdb re-called the multiplex PCR reads, giving one row per CDR3 protein. Seen here are over 700,000 distinct CDR3 sequences, roughly 40% observed once, and the top ten hold approximately 8.7%. Trimming took 6 bases from V and 3 from J, leaving 10 bases between them. Per the germline V gene, CDR1 is SQVTM and CDR2 is ANQGSEA. This CDR3 contains 12 residues. This record comes from a study of T cells in Graves' hyperthyroidism and ophthalmopathy. As for the study in general: Peripheral blood draws took place at initial diagnosis, ahead of any treatment.

The rearrangement joins TRBV29-1 to TRBJ2-3; TRBD2 might be the D (5 bases). The sample was blood. This TCR derives from a man aged 18 to 35 with Graves' hyperthyroidism. CDR3: CSVDPGTDTQYF. In DNA form, the CDR3 reads TGCAGCGTCGACCCGGGGACAGATACGCAGTATTTT.